Listed below are T cell receptor beta chains from one sample, sequenced in a study of PD-1 blockade in mismatch repair-deficient tumors. Libraries were prepared by immunoSEQ multiplex PCR; TCRdb keeps only in-frame clonotypes and omits some of them. The table lists about 60,000 clones, 70% to 90% of them singletons. The sample here was peripheral blood, taken 52 weeks after starting pembrolizumab. These receptors were taken from an adult with mismatch repair-deficient cancer. Each CDR3 is given with its conserved first and last residue. Each record gives: D gene, V gene, clone size, J gene, CDR3 protein, CDR3 DNA. D genes are given only for firm matches. Where a row states a size, it is once, few, many or the class of an expanded clone; other rows omit it.

-	TRBV1	-	TRBJ2-1	CTSSQDLRLAGGNPSTYNEQFF	TGCACCAGCAGCCAAGATTTAAGGCTAGCGGGAGGCAACCCGAGTACTTACAATGAGCAGTTCTTC
-	TRBV6-5	-	TRBJ2-2	CASSYRVESGGELFF	TGTGCCAGCAGTTACAGGGTAGAGTCTGGCGGGGAGCTGTTTTTT
-	TRBV6-5	-	TRBJ1-3	CASRPPGQFNTIYF	TGTGCCAGCAGGCCTCCCGGACAGTTTAACACCATATATTTT
-	TRBV5-4	-	TRBJ2-7	CASSARGSSYEQYF	TGTGCCAGCAGCGCCCGAGGGAGTTCCTACGAGCAGTACTTC
-	TRBV10-2	-	TRBJ2-1	CASSGRDYNEQFF	TGCGCCAGCAGTGGACGGGACTACAATGAGCAGTTCTTC
-	TRBV30	-	TRBJ2-7	CAWSLEAYEQYF	TGTGCCTGGAGTTTAGAGGCCTACGAGCAGTACTTC
-	TRBV27	-	TRBJ1-5	CASSPHTGQPQHF	TGTGCCAGCAGTCCTCATACAGGTCAGCCCCAGCATTTT
TRBD2	TRBV5-1	-	TRBJ2-7	CASSPAGGGEQYF	TGCGCCAGCAGCCCAGCGGGAGGCGGCGAGCAGTACTTC
-	TRBV19	-	TRBJ1-2	CASMTLGGYTF	TGTGCCAGTATGACCCTTGGTGGCTACACCTTC
-	TRBV30	-	TRBJ1-2	CAWSVGSWGYTF	TGTGCCTGGAGTGTGGGTTCATGGGGCTACACCTTC
TRBD1	TRBV19	-	TRBJ2-7	CASSMGQGPYEQYF	TGTGCCAGTAGTATGGGACAGGGCCCCTACGAGCAGTACTTC
-	TRBV7-9	few	TRBJ2-7	CASSSLWGAGEQYF	TGTGCCAGCAGCTCACTATGGGGGGCGGGCGAGCAGTACTTC
-	TRBV28	few	TRBJ2-7	CASRELSDRSSYEQYF	TGTGCCAGCAGGGAACTATCTGACAGGAGCTCCTACGAGCAGTACTTC
-	TRBV11-3	once	TRBJ2-7	CAKETSGGRDHEQYF	TGTGCCAAAGAAACTTCCGGGGGCAGGGATCACGAGCAGTACTTC
-	TRBV15	few	TRBJ1-2	CATSHPWQGTNYGYTF	TGTGCCACCAGCCATCCCTGGCAGGGGACTAACTATGGCTACACCTTC
-	TRBV9	-	TRBJ1-2	CASSVVGQGIRTF	-
TRBD1	TRBV11-2	-	TRBJ2-7	CASSAGTGAYEQYF	TGTGCCAGCAGCGCCGGGACAGGGGCCTACGAGCAGTACTTC
-	TRBV19	once	TRBJ2-6	CASIGNSGANVLTF	TGTGCCAGTATTGGAAACTCTGGGGCCAACGTCCTGACTTTC
-	TRBV29-1	-	TRBJ1-1	CSGWSSQNTEAFF	TGCAGCGGATGGTCTTCGCAGAACACTGAAGCTTTCTTT
-	TRBV30	many	TRBJ1-1	CAWALQGETEAFF	TGTGCCTGGGCTTTACAGGGAGAAACTGAAGCTTTCTTT
TRBD1	TRBV19	-	TRBJ2-7	CASSPGTGGSYEQYF	TGTGCCAGTAGTCCCGGGACAGGGGGCTCCTACGAGCAGTACTTC
-	TRBV11-3	-	TRBJ2-7	CASSYPPGSLYEQYF	TGTGCCAGCAGCTACCCGCCAGGCAGCCTCTACGAGCAGTACTTC